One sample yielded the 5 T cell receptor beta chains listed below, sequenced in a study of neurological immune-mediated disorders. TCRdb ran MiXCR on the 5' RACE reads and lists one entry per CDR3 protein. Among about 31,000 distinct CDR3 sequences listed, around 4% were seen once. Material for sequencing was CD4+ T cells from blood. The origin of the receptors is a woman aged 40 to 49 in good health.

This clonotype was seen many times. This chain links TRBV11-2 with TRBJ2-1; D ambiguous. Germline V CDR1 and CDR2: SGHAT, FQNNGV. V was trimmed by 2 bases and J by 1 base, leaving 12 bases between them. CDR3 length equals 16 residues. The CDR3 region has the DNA TGTGCCAGCAGCTTAACTGCGGTACGGTCCTACAATGAGCAGTTCTTC. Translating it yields CASSLTAVRSYNEQFF.

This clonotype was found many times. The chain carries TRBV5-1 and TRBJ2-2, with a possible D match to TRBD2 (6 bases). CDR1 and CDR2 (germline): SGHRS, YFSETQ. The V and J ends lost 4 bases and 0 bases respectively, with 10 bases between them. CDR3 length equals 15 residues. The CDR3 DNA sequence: TGCGCCAGCAGCCCGAGACTAGCGAACACCGGGGAGCTGTTTTTT. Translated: CASSPRLANTGELFF.

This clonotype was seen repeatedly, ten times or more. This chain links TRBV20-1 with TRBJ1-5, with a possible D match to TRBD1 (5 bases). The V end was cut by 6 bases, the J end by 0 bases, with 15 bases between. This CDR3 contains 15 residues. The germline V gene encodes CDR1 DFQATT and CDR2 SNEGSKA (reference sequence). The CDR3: CSALRGDSSNQPQHF. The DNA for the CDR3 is TGCAGTGCCTTGCGGGGGGACTCTAGCAATCAGCCCCAGCATTTT.

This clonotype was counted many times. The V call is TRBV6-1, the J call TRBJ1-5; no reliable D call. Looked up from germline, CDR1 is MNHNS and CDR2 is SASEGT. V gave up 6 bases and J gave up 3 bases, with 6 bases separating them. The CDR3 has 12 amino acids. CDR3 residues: CASSISNQPQHF. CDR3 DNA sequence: TGTGCCAGCAGCATCTCCAATCAGCCCCAGCATTTT.

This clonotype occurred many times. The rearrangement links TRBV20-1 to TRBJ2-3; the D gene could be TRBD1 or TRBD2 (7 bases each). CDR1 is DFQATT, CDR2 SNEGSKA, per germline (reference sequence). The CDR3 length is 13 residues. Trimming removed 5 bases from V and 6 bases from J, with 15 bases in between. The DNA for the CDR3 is TGCAGTGCTCCCCCAGGGGGGGGGGATACGCAGTATTTT. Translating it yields CSAPPGGGDTQYF.